This TCR beta chain was identified in a study of T cells in Graves' hyperthyroidism and ophthalmopathy. Study results and caveats: Appearing also in blood were most of the thyroid clonotypes expanded above 0.001.

Amplified regions were TCR beta CDR3 sequences from RNA transcripts. First-round RT-PCR of the TCR CDR3 relied on the HTBI primer set. Via MiXCR, TCRdb re-called the multiplex PCR reads, giving one row per CDR3 protein. The data contain around 440,000 distinct CDR3 sequences, more than 15% of them singletons. CDR3 length: 13 amino acids. The V end lost 5 bases, the J end lost 4 bases, and 9 bases lay between the germline ends. Many counts were recorded for this clonotype. Its target is unknown. Pregnant or lactating patients were excluded, as were those with uncontrolled infection or other autoimmune disease.

The chain has TRBV12-3 or TRBV12-4 and TRBJ1-3, with D uncertain. The sequenced material came from blood. This sequence originates from a woman in her late teens or twenties with Graves' hyperthyroidism. CDR3 residues: CASSPRGGNTIYF. DNA of the CDR3: TGTGCCAGCAGTCCTCGGGGAGGAAACACCATATATTTT.